This entry lists 25 T cell receptor beta chains sequenced from one sample in a study of CD8 T cells in Susac syndrome. RNA in amounts of 0.5 to 1 ug was reverse transcribed with random hexamers. Via MiXCR, TCRdb re-called the immunoSEQ multiplex PCR reads, giving one row per CDR3 protein. The sample shows 200,000 to 250,000 distinct CDR3 sequences, approximately 90% of them seen only once. The specimen sequenced was CD8+ T cells from PBMCs. The receptors were gathered from a human donor with multiple sclerosis.

This chain links TRBV3-1 with TRBJ1-2, with TRBD1 matching 8 bases. Germline values: CDR1 LGHDT, CDR2 YNNKEL (reference sequence). The CDR3 runs 14 residues. V trimming: 5 bases; J trimming: 3 bases; junction bases outside the gene matches: 5. The CDR3 region has the DNA TGTGCCAGCAGCACCGGACAGGGAGACTATGGCTACACCTTC. It is translated as CASSTGQGDYGYTF.

The chain joins TRBV5-1 to TRBJ2-7; D may be TRBD1 (6 bases). Germline V gives CDR1 SGHRS, CDR2 YFSETQ. The V gene lost 1 base and the J gene lost 0 bases, with 11 bases spanning the gap. This CDR3 contains 15 residues. DNA for the CDR3: TGCGCCAGCAGCTTGCTCAGGGGTAACTCCTACGAGCAGTACTTC. Amino acid sequence: CASSLLRGNSYEQYF.

V usage is TRBV18 and J usage is TRBJ2-1, with 7 bases aligning to TRBD2. The J segment lost 4 bases and the V segment lost 2 bases, leaving 5 bases of the junction unmatched. Germline-derived CDR1 and CDR2 are KGHSH and LQKENI. There are 15 residues in the CDR3. DNA for the CDR3: TGTGCCAGCTCACCAATTAGCGGGTTTTACAATGAGCAGTTCTTC. Translating it yields CASSPISGFYNEQFF.

The chain has TRBV2 and TRBJ2-1, with TRBD1 matching over 9 bases. Germline CDR1 reads SNHLY; CDR2 reads FYNNEI. V was clipped by 6 bases and J by 4 bases; unmatched bases: 13. This CDR3 has 17 amino acids. CDR3 loop: CASRDVGTGRGYNEQFF. In DNA form, the CDR3 reads TGTGCCAGCAGGGATGTTGGGACAGGGAGAGGATACAATGAGCAGTTCTTC.

The V call is TRBV2, the J call TRBJ2-1, with unresolved D. This CDR3 contains 14 residues. V was cut by 1 base and J by 9 bases, with 13 bases left in between. Germline V gene sequence: CDR1 SNHLY, CDR2 FYNNEI. In DNA form, the CDR3 reads TGTGCCAGCAGTGAAGGAGGTACTATGGGTGAGCAGTTCTTC. Its translation is CASSEGGTMGEQFF.

The chain uses TRBV6-4 and TRBJ2-4; no clear D gene. The CDR3 totals 13 residues. V was shortened by 2 bases and J by 7 bases, with 9 bases between the two germline ends. Germline values: CDR1 MRHNA, CDR2 SNTAGT. CDR3 nucleotide sequence: TGTGCCAGCAGTGACGGGCTAGGTAACATTCAGTACTTC. This gives the protein CASSDGLGNIQYF.

CDR3 sequence reads: CASSIEVVPRAGELFF. As DNA, the CDR3 is TGTGCCAGTAGTATTGAGGTAGTACCACGTGCCGGGGAGCTGTTTTTT. The rearrangement links TRBV19 to TRBJ2-2; no reliable D call. V was cut by 3 bases and J by 6 bases, with 17 bases left in between. CDR3 length: 16 amino acids. Germline-derived CDR1 and CDR2 are LNHDA and SQIVND (reference sequence).

Only a few counts were recorded for this clonotype. The rearrangement links TRBV6-6 to TRBJ1-5, with D possibly matching TRBD1 (6 bases). There are 13 residues in the CDR3. Germline values: CDR1 MNHNY, CDR2 SVGAGI (reference sequence). The V end lost 9 bases, the J end lost 0 bases, and 9 bases lay between the germline ends. The CDR3 region is CASRTASNQPQHF. CDR3 in DNA: TGTGCCAGTAGGACAGCTAGCAATCAGCCCCAGCATTTT.

V and J are TRBV6-5 and TRBJ1-2, with D possibly matching TRBD1 (6 bases). This CDR3 is 14 amino acids long. Germline CDR1 MNHEY, CDR2 SVGAGI. Trimming took 2 bases from V and 6 from J, leaving 13 bases between them. CDR3 nucleotide sequence: TGTGCCAGCAGTTACCACAGGGAAGGCAATGGCTACACCTTC. It specifies CASSYHREGNGYTF.

The V and J genes are TRBV9 and TRBJ2-5; 12 nucleotides align to TRBD2. V shed 3 bases, J shed 5 bases, and the junction held 8 bases outside the gene matches. The CDR3 extends over 16 amino acids. Germline V lookup: CDR1 SGDLS, CDR2 YYNGEE. CDR3 region: CASSAPSGRAWETQYF. CDR3 in DNA: TGTGCCAGCAGCGCCCCTAGCGGGAGGGCCTGGGAGACCCAGTACTTC.

The V call is TRBV29-1, the J call TRBJ2-6, with D unresolved. Germline V gene lookup returns CDR1 SQVTM and CDR2 ANQGSEA. This CDR3 has 13 amino acids. V was pared by 4 bases and J by 0 bases, with 4 bases between. CDR3 nucleotide sequence: TGCAGCGTTGTCCCCTCTGGGGCCAACGTCCTGACTTTC. Protein: CSVVPSGANVLTF. The full variable domain, with the rest looked up from reference TRBV29-1 and TRBJ2-6, is SAVISQKPSRDICQRGTSLTIQCQVDSQVTMMFWYRQQPGQSLTLIATANQGSEATYESGFVIDKFPISRPNLTFSTLTVSNMSPEDSSIYLCSVVPSGANVLTFGAGSRLTVL.

The CDR3 is CASQMAGWGVDTEAFF. Here the CDR3 DNA reads TGTGCCAGTCAAATGGCTGGATGGGGGGTAGACACTGAAGCTTTCTTT. This sequence joins TRBV19 and TRBJ1-1; TRBD1 might be the D (5 bases). Germline V CDR1 and CDR2: LNHDA, SQIVND (reference sequence). Trimming cost V 8 bases and J 3 bases, with 22 bases left between them. The CDR3 is 16 amino acids.

This clonotype came up a few times. The chain links TRBV5-4 to TRBJ2-2; no firm D call. Per germline, CDR1 SGHNT and CDR2 YYREEE (reference sequence). CDR3 length: 15 residues. With 0 bases removed from V and 2 bases from J, the gap between germline ends came to 8 bases. The CDR3 sequence: CASSLVGGNTGELFF. In nucleotides, the CDR3 is TGTGCCAGCAGCTTGGTGGGCGGAAACACCGGGGAGCTGTTTTTT.

This clonotype is a singleton in its sample. V usage is TRBV5-6 and J usage is TRBJ2-1, with TRBD2 matching 7 bases. V was pared by 0 bases and J by 6 bases, with 12 bases of the junction left unmatched. The germline CDR1 and CDR2 sequences are SGHDT and YYEEEE. This CDR3 comprises 17 residues. The CDR3 loop is CASSLDGAGVFGNEQFF. The CDR3, as DNA: TGTGCCAGCAGCTTGGACGGTGCGGGAGTATTCGGCAATGAGCAGTTCTTC. Complete variable domain (other parts from reference TRBV5-6 and TRBJ2-1): DAGVTQSPTHLIKTRGQQVTLRCSPKSGHDTVSWYQQALGQGPQFIFQYYEEEERQRGNFPDRFSGHQFPNYSSELNVNALLLGDSALYLCASSLDGAGVFGNEQFFGPGTRLTVL.

The gene calls are TRBV4-1 and TRBJ2-7, with D maybe TRBD2 (5 bases). Germline CDR1 is MGHRA and CDR2 is YSYEKL. This CDR3 contains 14 residues. V was cut by 4 bases and J by 4 bases, with 14 bases left in between. CDR3 residues: CASSPLGSGYEQYF. In DNA form, the CDR3 reads TGCGCCAGCAGCCCCCTGGGGTCGGGGTACGAGCAGTACTTC.

The chain is built from TRBV27 and TRBJ2-1; the D gene is possibly TRBD2 (5 bases). V was cut by 6 bases and J by 0 bases, with 12 bases left in between. Germline CDR1 MNHEY, CDR2 SMNVEV (reference sequence). The length of the CDR3 is 15 residues. In DNA, the CDR3 is TGTGCCAGCAGAGTAGGACTTAGCTCCTACAATGAGCAGTTCTTC. It codes for CASRVGLSSYNEQFF.

V and J are TRBV29-1 and TRBJ2-7, with 9 bases matching TRBD1. CDR1 and CDR2 (germline): SQVTM, ANQGSEA. The CDR3 is 17 amino acids. V shed 1 base, J shed 2 bases, and the junction held 12 bases outside the gene matches. The CDR3 DNA sequence: TGCAGCGTTGAAGGCCGAATCCGACAGGGGGGAGCCTACGAGCAGTACTTC. Its protein product is CSVEGRIRQGGAYEQYF.

The J gene is TRBJ2-3, the V gene TRBV30, with 10 bases aligning to TRBD2. With V trimmed by 4 bases and J by 4 bases, 8 bases remained unmatched. CDR1 is GTSNPN and CDR2 is SVGIG in the germline V gene (reference sequence). This CDR3 spans 15 amino acids. In DNA, the CDR3 is TGTGCCTGGACCTCGGGACTAGCGACCGCAGATACGCAGTATTTT. Its protein product is CAWTSGLATADTQYF.

V is TRBV19 and J is TRBJ1-1, with 7 bases that match TRBD1. Losses at the gene ends were 3 bases for V and 8 bases for J; bases not matched to a gene: 6. This CDR3 is 13 amino acids long. Germline V gene data show CDR1 as LNHDA and CDR2 as SQIVND (reference sequence). CDR3 in amino acids: CASSILSTGEAFF. CDR3 in DNA: TGTGCCAGTAGTATCTTATCGACAGGGGAAGCTTTCTTT.

The genes are TRBV7-9 and TRBJ1-2; D is unclear. V shed 2 bases and J shed 8 bases, with 9 bases lying between them. CDR1 and CDR2 (germline): SEHNR, FQNEAQ (reference sequence). CDR3 length equals 12 residues. The CDR3 sequence: CASSLRTEGYTF. The CDR3 DNA sequence: TGTGCCAGCAGCTTACGGACGGAGGGCTACACCTTC.

V usage is TRBV5-6 and J usage is TRBJ1-1; TRBD1 is a possible D gene (6 bases). V lost 4 bases, J lost 5 bases, and 12 bases lay in between. Germline V gene data show CDR1 as SGHDT and CDR2 as YYEEEE. The CDR3 length is 13 residues. The CDR3 DNA follows: TGTGCCAGCAGCACCGACAGGAGTACTGAAGCTTTCTTT. Protein sequence: CASSTDRSTEAFF.

The genes are TRBV28 and TRBJ2-7; no firm D call. The germline V and J ends were trimmed by 3 bases and 5 bases, with 8 bases remaining between them. The CDR3 extends over 12 amino acids. Germline loops: CDR1 MDHEN, CDR2 SYDVKM. The chain's CDR3 is CASSLWPDEQYF. The DNA of the CDR3 is TGTGCCAGCAGTTTGTGGCCCGACGAGCAGTACTTC. Based on the CDR3 plus reference TRBV28 and TRBJ2-7, the full variable domain is DVKVTQSSRYLVKRTGEKVFLECVQDMDHENMFWYRQDPGLGLRLIYFSYDVKMKEKGDIPEGYSVSREKKERFSLILESASTNQTSMYLCASSLWPDEQYFGPGTRLTVT.

The genes are TRBV6-4 and TRBJ2-1, with 7 bases matching TRBD2. Germline CDR1 MRHNA, CDR2 SNTAGT. The CDR3 loop spans 15 amino acids. The ends lost 5 bases at V and 0 bases at J; junction bases unmatched: 4. The CDR3 here is CASSFLADSYNEQFF. The DNA of the CDR3 is TGTGCCAGCAGTTTTCTAGCGGACTCCTACAATGAGCAGTTCTTC.

The chain has TRBV7-3 and TRBJ1-1, with a weak D call TRBD1 (5 bases). The CDR3 sequence is 15 residues long. Between the trimmed V and J ends, which lost 3 bases and 1 base, there was a span of 12 bases. Germline assignment: CDR1 SGHTA and CDR2 FQGTGA. CDR3 in amino acids: CASSFVRGQNTEAFF. CDR3 nucleotides: TGTGCCAGCAGCTTTGTAAGGGGCCAGAACACTGAAGCTTTCTTT.

This clonotype was counted a single time. The rearrangement uses TRBV5-1 and TRBJ1-4, with a weak D call TRBD1 (5 bases). The V end lost 4 bases, the J end lost 8 bases, and 27 bases lay between the germline ends. CDR1 and CDR2 (germline): SGHRS, YFSETQ. The CDR3 runs 18 residues. Here the CDR3 reads CASSLAVGSGPLVEKLFF. The CDR3 bases are TGCGCCAGCAGCCTCGCAGTCGGGTCGGGGCCACTCGTAGAAAAACTGTTTTTT. Together with reference TRBV5-1 and TRBJ1-4, the CDR3 gives the full variable domain: KAGVTQTPRYLIKTRGQQVTLSCSPISGHRSVSWYQQTPGQGLQFLFEYFSETQRNKGNFPGRFSGRQFSNSRSEMNVSTLELGDSALYLCASSLAVGSGPLVEKLFFGSGTQLSVL.